These 9 T cell receptor beta chains originate from one sample sequenced in a study of chemoradiotherapy in HPV16-positive cancers. TCRdb's copy holds only in-frame clones and misses some; the assay was immunoSEQ multiplex PCR. Among about 12,000 clones listed, approximately 79% were seen once. This specimen was collected from a patient who underwent chemoradiotherapy. The origin of the receptors is a human donor with HPV-associated anogenital cancer.

The CDR3 protein is CASSLQGTSGWSSYEQYF. For the CDR3, the DNA is TGCGCCAGCAGCTTGCAAGGGACTAGCGGGTGGAGCTCCTACGAGCAGTACTTC. The genes are TRBV5-1 and TRBJ2-7; TRBD2 agrees at 12 bases. Losses at the gene ends were 1 base for V and 0 bases for J; bases not matched to a gene: 8. The CDR3 totals 18 residues. CDR1 and CDR2 from the germline V gene are SGHRS and YFSETQ.

The V and J genes are TRBV29-1 and TRBJ2-1; D may be TRBD2 (7 bases). CDR3 length: 15 amino acids. Germline lookup yields CDR1 SQVTM and CDR2 ANQGSEA. Trimming cost V 0 bases and J 5 bases, with 14 bases left between them. Here the CDR3 reads CSVEDFRGANNEQFF. The DNA of the CDR3 is TGCAGCGTTGAAGATTTTCGGGGGGCGAACAATGAGCAGTTCTTC.

This clone was seen more than once but under ten times. The chain carries TRBV18 and TRBJ2-5; 7 positions agree with TRBD2. Germline V lookup: CDR1 KGHSH, CDR2 LQKENI. The CDR3 extends over 14 amino acids. The ends lost 3 bases at V and 2 bases at J; junction bases unmatched: 3. The CDR3 coding sequence is TGTGCCAGCTCACCGGAACTAGCGCAAGAGACCCAGTACTTC. Its translation is CASSPELAQETQYF. Complete variable domain (other parts from reference TRBV18 and TRBJ2-5): NAGVMQNPRHLVRRRGQEARLRCSPMKGHSHVYWYRQLPEEGLKFMVYLQKENIIDESGMPKERFSAEFPKEGPSILRIQQVVRGDSAAYFCASSPELAQETQYFGPGTRLLVL.

The chain links TRBV15 to TRBJ1-4; TRBD1 is a possible D gene (6 bases). Germline CDR1 LNHNV, CDR2 YYDKDF (reference sequence). Trimming removed 3 bases from V and 4 bases from J, with 9 bases in between. The CDR3 loop spans 14 amino acids. The DNA for the CDR3 is TGTGCCACCAGCAGGACAGGCCGTAATGAAAAACTGTTTTTT. As protein: CATSRTGRNEKLFF.

This sequence joins TRBV30 and TRBJ2-1; D is uncertain. CDR1 is GTSNPN and CDR2 is SVGIG in the germline V gene (reference sequence). The CDR3 contains 13 residues. Trimming left V 0 bases short and J 5 bases short, with 8 bases between. CDR3 nucleotides: TGTGCCTGGAGTGTAATGGTTCACAATGAGCAGTTCTTC. Translation: CAWSVMVHNEQFF.

This chain connects TRBV21-1 to TRBJ2-3; TRBD1 is the table's D call and was not checked against the DNA. TRBV21-1 is a listed pseudogene. The CDR3 runs 15 residues. CDR3 loop: CASSKGDRGTDTQYF. DNA for the CDR3: TGTGCCAGCAGCAAAGGAGACAGGGGAACAGATACGCAGTATTTT.

The rearrangement links TRBV5-1 to TRBJ1-1; TRBD1 might be the D (5 bases). Germline V gene sequence: CDR1 SGHRS, CDR2 YFSETQ. The V gene lost 0 bases and the J gene lost 1 base, with 7 bases spanning the gap. CDR3 size: 14 residues. The CDR3 loop reads CASSLAGTNTEAFF. Written as DNA, the CDR3 is TGCGCCAGCAGCTTGGCAGGGACGAACACTGAAGCTTTCTTT.

The rearrangement links TRBV28 to TRBJ2-3; possible D gene TRBD1, 5 bases. The CDR3 length is 13 residues. V was trimmed by 9 bases and J by 0 bases, leaving 10 bases between them. Germline V lookup: CDR1 MDHEN, CDR2 SYDVKM. The CDR3 bases are TGTGCCAGTAGACAGCCTAGCACAGATACGCAGTATTTT. Amino acids: CASRQPSTDTQYF. Full variable domain (remainder filled in from reference TRBV28 and TRBJ2-3): DVKVTQSSRYLVKRTGEKVFLECVQDMDHENMFWYRQDPGLGLRLIYFSYDVKMKEKGDIPEGYSVSREKKERFSLILESASTNQTSMYLCASRQPSTDTQYFGPGTRLTVL.

This chain joins TRBV2 and TRBJ1-6; 7 bases map to TRBD1. Trimming cost V 8 bases and J 11 bases; bases outside gene matches: 9. CDR1 is SNHLY and CDR2 is FYNNEI in the germline V gene. The CDR3 is made up of 13 amino acids. As DNA, the CDR3 is TGTGCCAGCTCAAAGGACAGGACGGCACCCCTCCACTTT. This encodes CASSKDRTAPLHF.